Following are 28 T cell receptor beta chains from one sample sequenced in a study of T cells in Graves' hyperthyroidism and ophthalmopathy. RNA transcripts yielded amplified TCR beta CDR3 regions. Initially, a first-round RT-PCR of the TCR CDR3 employed the HTBI primer set. TCRdb re-analysed the multiplex PCR reads in MiXCR, keeping a single row per CDR3 protein. The sample records roughly 500,000 distinct CDR3 sequences, 35% to 55% being singletons. Sequenced: peripheral blood or thyroid tissue (not recorded which). The receptors stem from an adult woman with Graves' disease, either hyperthyroidism or ophthalmopathy (not recorded which).

The rearrangement links TRBV11-2 to TRBJ1-1; D is undetermined. The CDR3 runs 14 residues. Germline CDR1 SGHAT, CDR2 FQNNGV. The V and J ends lost 6 bases and 5 bases respectively, with 16 bases between them. CDR3 residues: CASRLITGKTEAFF. For the CDR3, the DNA is TGTGCCAGCAGGTTGATCACGGGGAAAACTGAAGCTTTCTTT.

This clonotype was seen repeatedly, ten times or more. The chain has TRBV15 and TRBJ2-7; 7 positions agree with TRBD2. Germline trimming cut 0 bases from V and 5 bases from J; bases unmatched to any gene: 10. The CDR3 spans 16 residues. CDR1 and CDR2 (germline): LNHNV, YYDKDF (reference sequence). CDR3 region: CATSRDPGGSVNEQYF. In DNA form, the CDR3 reads TGTGCCACCAGCAGAGATCCTGGCGGGAGCGTCAACGAGCAGTACTTC.

This clonotype was seen at least ten times. Written as DNA, the CDR3 is TGCGCCAGCAGCGTGAAGAAGGGGACTCTGCATGGCTACACCTTC. It specifies CASSVKKGTLHGYTF. The chain joins TRBV4-1 to TRBJ1-2; D is possibly TRBD1 (5 bases). This CDR3 comprises 15 residues. Trimming stripped 5 bases from V and 6 bases from J, with 19 bases between. Germline V CDR1 and CDR2: MGHRA, YSYEKL.

The chain has TRBV9 and TRBJ1-2; D not resolved. CDR1 SGDLS and CDR2 YYNGEE come from the germline V gene. The CDR3 totals 12 residues. V lost 0 bases and J 10 bases, leaving 10 bases between the germline ends. The CDR3 reads CASSVELATYTF. CDR3 DNA: TGTGCCAGCAGCGTAGAACTAGCGACCTACACCTTC.

This chain links TRBV7-2 with TRBJ1-1; 9 bases are a match to TRBD1. J gave up 5 bases and V 5 bases, and 12 bases lay outside the gene matches. CDR1 SGHTA and CDR2 FQGNSA come from the germline V gene. The CDR3 totals 16 residues. The CDR3 reads CASSPRDRELTTEAFF. The CDR3 nucleotides read TGTGCCAGCAGCCCCCGGGACAGGGAGCTAACTACTGAAGCTTTCTTT.

Ten or more counts support this clonotype. This rearrangement joins TRBV10-3 to TRBJ2-2; the D gene is possibly TRBD1 (6 bases). Germline-derived CDR1 and CDR2 are ENHRY and SYGVKD. V dropped 6 bases and J dropped 0 bases, with 11 bases sitting between them. The CDR3 sequence is 15 residues long. Here the CDR3 reads CAISRGGANTGELFF. The CDR3 DNA follows: TGTGCCATCAGCAGAGGGGGAGCGAACACCGGGGAGCTGTTTTTT.

This clonotype was counted at least ten times. The rearrangement uses TRBV20-1 and TRBJ1-5; D not certain. V was pared by 6 bases and J by 6 bases, with 12 bases between. Germline CDR1 DFQATT, CDR2 SNEGSKA (reference sequence). This CDR3 is built from 12 residues. CDR3: CSAPRAGQPQHF. CDR3 bases: TGCAGTGCCCCCCGGGCAGGTCAGCCCCAGCATTTT.

This sequence joins TRBV7-8 and TRBJ1-1, with D tentatively TRBD1 (5 bases). V was trimmed by 2 bases and J by 6 bases, leaving 10 bases between them. There are 13 residues in the CDR3. Germline CDR1 is SGHVS and CDR2 is FQNEAQ. The CDR3 DNA reads as TGTGCCAGCAGCTTATCCCGGGGCGCTGAAGCTTTCTTT. Protein product: CASSLSRGAEAFF.

This chain links TRBV7-9 with TRBJ2-7; 8 nucleotides agree with TRBD2. The junction had 14 bases not matched to a gene; V was cut back by 4 bases and J by 6 bases. CDR1 SEHNR and CDR2 FQNEAQ come from the germline V gene (reference sequence). This CDR3 contains 16 residues. CDR3: CASSSSLGSGTREQYF. CDR3 nucleotide sequence: TGTGCCAGCAGCTCATCCCTGGGTAGCGGGACACGCGAGCAGTACTTC.

The rearrangement links TRBV7-9 to TRBJ2-3; possibly TRBD2 for D (5 bases). This CDR3 has 13 amino acids. Trimming pared 4 bases from V and 8 bases from J, leaving 13 bases between. Per germline, CDR1 SEHNR and CDR2 FQNEAQ (reference sequence). The chain's CDR3 is CASSSNNGGTQYF. The CDR3 DNA is TGTGCCAGCAGCTCAAACAATGGAGGTACGCAGTATTTT.

The V call is TRBV12-3 or TRBV12-4, the J call TRBJ1-5; D possibly corresponds to TRBD1 (5 bases). The CDR3 runs 13 residues. V lost 6 bases, J lost 14 bases, and 20 bases lay in between. This CDR3 reads CASSQPPGFSKHF. The CDR3 DNA sequence: TGTGCCAGCAGCCAACCTCCAGGGTTCTCTAAGCATTTT.

Concerning this clonotype: Mismatch with germline at one junction end may stem from a read error. The rearrangement links TRBV20-1 to TRBJ2-7; weak D call: TRBD1 (5 bases). Germline lookup yields CDR1 DFQATT and CDR2 SNEGSKA (reference sequence). The CDR3 loop spans 8 amino acids. This chain's CDR3 is CSARARDF. The DNA for the CDR3 is TGCAGTGCTAGAGCCAGGGACTTC.

Concerning this clonotype: A much more abundant neighbour one base away suggests this may be a read error. The chain is built from TRBV7-2 and TRBJ2-7, with D perhaps given as TRBD1 or TRBD2 (7 bases each). Germline loops: CDR1 SGHTA, CDR2 FQGNSA. The CDR3 length is 17 residues. V was clipped by 5 bases and J by 5 bases, with 25 bases between them. The CDR3, as DNA: TGTACCAGCAGCCAAAGTATAAGCATGCAGGGGGGGCACGAGCAGTACTTC. This codes for CTSSQSISMQGGHEQYF.

Of note for this clonotype: One junction end does not reproduce the germline sequence, and a read error may be involved. This chain links TRBV20-1 with TRBJ1-2; 9 bases agree with TRBD1. The CDR3 is 16 amino acids. CDR1 and CDR2 (germline): DFQATT, SNEGSKA (reference sequence). DNA for the CDR3: TGCAGTGCTACGGGACAGGGTCGCTTCGTTAACTATGGCTGCACCTTC. Protein product: CSATGQGRFVNYGCTF.

This clonotype turned up a few times. The genes are TRBV6-1 and TRBJ1-5; D is ambiguous. The length of the CDR3 is 15 residues. V was shortened by 6 bases and J by 0 bases, with 12 bases between the two germline ends. Germline-derived CDR1 and CDR2 are MNHNS and SASEGT. DNA of the CDR3: TGTGCCAGCAGCTACAGAGAGAATAGCAATCAGCCCCAGCATTTT. Protein: CASSYRENSNQPQHF.

The chain couples TRBV28 to TRBJ1-5, with a tentative D call TRBD1 (5 bases). The CDR3 runs 13 residues. Trimming removed 6 bases at V and 11 bases at J, with 17 bases between. Germline CDR1 is MDHEN and CDR2 is SYDVKM. The chain's CDR3 is CASRTYRSVAQHF. CDR3 sequence (DNA): TGTGCCAGCAGGACCTACAGGTCCGTGGCCCAGCATTTT.

This clonotype was seen at least ten times. The chain is built from TRBV12-5 and TRBJ1-5; D is possibly TRBD1 (5 bases). The CDR3 is made up of 15 amino acids. Germline-derived CDR1 and CDR2 are LGHNT and FRNRAP. The CDR3 DNA sequence: TGTGCGTCACTACCTTGGGGGGTGAGCAATCAGCCCCAGCATTTT. Residues: CASLPWGVSNQPQHF.

This clonotype was picked up many times. This chain connects TRBV7-3 to TRBJ2-2; 10 positions agree with TRBD2. CDR3 length: 16 residues. CDR1 is SGHTA, CDR2 FQGTGA, per germline. V shed 4 bases, J shed 1 base, and the junction held 3 bases outside the gene matches. The CDR3 nucleotides read TGTGCCAGCAGCTACTTAGCGGGAGGGAACACCGGGGAGCTGTTTTTT. Translating it yields CASSYLAGGNTGELFF.

CDR3 amino acids: CASRKDTGYEQYF. The DNA for the CDR3 is TGTGCCAGCAGGAAGGACACGGGATACGAGCAGTACTTC. The rearrangement uses TRBV6-6 and TRBJ2-7; D possibly uses TRBD1 or TRBD2 (5 bases each). The CDR3 consists of 13 residues. Germline values: CDR1 MNHNY, CDR2 SVGAGI (reference sequence). Trimming stripped 6 bases from V and 4 bases from J, with 13 bases between.

The chain employs TRBV7-3 and TRBJ1-2, with D unclear. The CDR3 covers 13 residues. Germline V gives CDR1 SGHTA, CDR2 FQGTGA. The V end was cut by 3 bases, the J end by 7 bases, with 12 bases between. The CDR3 DNA reads TGTGCCAGCAGCTTGGAGGGTCTAGCTGGCTACACCTTC. Protein sequence: CASSLEGLAGYTF.

This clonotype showed up many times. The J gene is TRBJ1-1, the V gene TRBV7-6; D might be TRBD1 (5 bases). CDR1 is SGHVS, CDR2 FNYEAQ, per germline. V was cut by 6 bases and J by 0 bases, with 14 bases left in between. The CDR3 is 15 amino acids. The CDR3 is CASSSNQGMNTEAFF. CDR3 coding DNA: TGTGCCAGCAGTTCAAACCAGGGTATGAACACTGAAGCTTTCTTT.

This clonotype came up many times. CDR3 region: CASSDRGRGRHEQYF. CDR3 nucleotides: TGCGCCAGCAGTGACCGGGGGAGGGGGCGGCACGAGCAGTACTTC. The chain couples TRBV10-2 to TRBJ2-7; perhaps D is TRBD1 or TRBD2 (7 bases each). The germline CDR1 and CDR2 sequences are WSHSY and SAAADI. Trimming removed 3 bases at V and 5 bases at J, with 17 bases between. This CDR3 has 15 amino acids.

The gene calls are TRBV20-1 and TRBJ2-5; a possible D gene is TRBD2 (7 bases). CDR1 and CDR2 from the germline V gene are DFQATT and SNEGSKA (reference sequence). The CDR3 spans 12 residues. V was trimmed by 5 bases and J by 9 bases, leaving 16 bases between them. In DNA form, the CDR3 reads TGCAGTGCTCTCCGTGGGGGGGGGCCCCAGTACTTC. Translating it yields CSALRGGGPQYF.

This clonotype was observed at least ten times. This chain uses TRBV28 with TRBJ1-2; D is possibly TRBD1 (6 bases). CDR1 and CDR2 from the germline V gene are MDHEN and SYDVKM. V gave up 6 bases and J gave up 4 bases, with 18 bases separating them. This CDR3 has 15 amino acids. This CDR3 is CASRVTGRDGYGYTF. CDR3 sequence (DNA): TGTGCCAGCAGGGTAACAGGGAGGGACGGCTATGGCTACACCTTC.

This clonotype showed up many times. The chain combines TRBV7-2 with TRBJ2-7; D is uncertain. Trimming took 1 base from V and 1 from J, leaving 11 bases between them. Germline V gene sequence: CDR1 SGHTA, CDR2 FQGNSA. The CDR3 runs 15 residues. The CDR3 coding sequence is TGTGCCAGCAGCTTAGGGCGGAGTGTGTCCTACGAGCAGTACTTC. Its translation is CASSLGRSVSYEQYF.

Comments on this clonotype: This likely comes from a read error, as the CDR3 has no conserved phenylalanine or tryptophan at its end. The DNA is omitted, as the CDR3 cannot be located on it reliably, and the CDR3 follows TCRdb's listing. The chain recombines TRBV9 with TRBJ2-7; TRBD1 is taken as the D call from the table, unchecked against the DNA. From its first to its last residue, the CDR3 has 13 amino acids. From germline, CDR1 is SGDLS and CDR2 YYNGEE. This CDR3 is CASSVETGGGRDY.

The chain has TRBV2 and TRBJ1-4; D remains ambiguous. Germline CDR1 and CDR2: SNHLY and FYNNEI. V dropped 2 bases and J dropped 8 bases, with 6 bases sitting between them. This CDR3 is built from 12 residues. CDR3 amino acids: CASSETQEKLFF. The CDR3 nucleotides read TGTGCCAGCAGTGAAACACAGGAAAAACTGTTTTTT.

This clonotype was found many times. J is TRBJ1-4 and V is TRBV15; TRBD1 agrees at 8 bases. Germline values: CDR1 LNHNV, CDR2 YYDKDF (reference sequence). V shed 1 base and J 10 bases; nucleotides not matched to a gene: 11. The CDR3 loop spans 16 amino acids. The chain's CDR3 is CATSRGTQGGIVKLFF. The CDR3 DNA sequence: TGTGCCACCAGCAGAGGGACACAGGGGGGGATTGTAAAACTGTTTTTT. Full variable domain (rest looked up from reference TRBV15 and TRBJ1-4): DAMVIQNPRYQVTQFGKPVTLSCSQTLNHNVMYWYQQKSSQAPKLLFHYYDKDFNNEADTPDNFQSRRPNTSFCFLDIRSPGLGDTAMYLCATSRGTQGGIVKLFFGSGTQLSVL.